Listed below are T cell receptor beta chains from one sample, sequenced in a study of low-dose radiotherapy and immunotherapy resistance in tumors. MiXCR, applied by TCRdb to the reads, yields one record per CDR3 protein. The sample carries about 64,000 distinct CDR3 sequences, around a quarter recorded once. This specimen consisted of PBMCs, obtained before treatment. The source of these receptors is a male donor with rectosigmoid adenocarcinoma. Each CDR3 is given with its conserved first and last residue. Each record gives: clone size, V gene, D gene, J gene, CDR3 protein, CDR3 DNA. A D gene is named only where the DNA matches it firmly. Rows give clone size only sometimes, using once, few, many, or a class for an expanded clone.

few,TRBV4-1,NA,TRBJ1-5,CASRYSLSAEAQPQHF,TGCGCCAGCAGATACTCATTGTCTGCCGAGGCTCAGCCCCAGCATTTT
many,TRBV6-2/TRBV6-3,TRBD1,TRBJ1-2,CAVRGQGGDGYTF,TGTGCCGTACGGGGACAGGGCGGAGATGGCTACACCTTC
NA,TRBV5-5,NA,TRBJ2-2,CASSLVEVGELFF,TGTGCCAGCAGCCTGGTGGAGGTCGGGGAGCTGTTTTTT
NA,TRBV6-1,NA,TRBJ1-4,CASNPPRATNEKLFFF,NA
many,TRBV11-2,NA,TRBJ2-1,CASSRTTSSYEQFF,TGTGCCAGCAGCCGGACTACTAGCAGCTATGAGCAGTTCTTC
NA,TRBV28,NA,TRBJ2-7,CASSPYQPPHEQYF,TGTGCCAGCAGCCCCTATCAGCCTCCCCACGAGCAGTACTTC
many,TRBV18,TRBD1,TRBJ2-1,CASTRPDRVEQFF,TGTGCCAGCACGCGGCCCGACAGGGTTGAGCAGTTCTTC
NA,TRBV6-5,NA,TRBJ1-4,CASSYSRRRSTNEKLFF,TGTGCCAGCAGTTACTCGAGGAGGAGGTCGACTAATGAAAAACTGTTTTTT
NA,TRBV27,NA,TRBJ2-6,CASRRSLGGTTVNGANVLTF,TGTGCCAGCAGACGCTCTCTCGGAGGGACAACAGTTAATGGGGCCAACGTCCTGACTTTC
many,TRBV19,NA,TRBJ1-2,CASSPGSGPTGYTF,TGTGCCAGTAGTCCGGGAAGCGGACCTACGGGCTACACCTTC
NA,TRBV12-3/TRBV12-4,TRBD1,TRBJ2-1,CASSSSGTASYEQFF,TGTGCCAGCAGCTCTTCAGGGACAGCCTCCTACGAGCAGTTCTTC
many,TRBV5-5,TRBD2,TRBJ2-7,CASSLRGLAGEAEQYF,TGTGCCAGCAGCTTGCGTGGACTAGCGGGAGAGGCCGAGCAGTACTTC
many,TRBV5-1,NA,TRBJ2-5,CASSTGTYQETQYF,TGCGCCAGCAGCACCGGGACATACCAAGAGACCCAGTACTTC
many,TRBV6-1,NA,TRBJ1-2,CASSDIRTDNYGYTF,TGTGCCAGCAGCGACATTAGGACGGACAACTATGGCTACACCTTC
many,TRBV5-4,NA,TRBJ2-3,CASSLDPTRRTDTQYF,TGTGCCAGCAGCTTGGACCCGACTAGACGCACAGATACGCAGTATTTT
many,TRBV20-1,NA,TRBJ2-1,CSSMAGSSYNEQFF,TGCAGCTCCATGGCGGGGAGTTCCTACAATGAGCAGTTCTTC
many,TRBV4-3,NA,TRBJ1-2,CASSQYRGDSYGYTF,TGCGCCAGCAGCCAGTATCGGGGGGATTCCTATGGCTACACCTTC
many,TRBV3-1,TRBD2,TRBJ2-3,CASSQETSGGTDTQYF,TGTGCCAGCAGCCAAGAGACTAGCGGGGGCACAGATACGCAGTATTTT
many,TRBV11-1,TRBD1,TRBJ1-1,CASSLGTGGDTEAFF,TGTGCCAGCAGCCTAGGGACAGGGGGCGACACTGAAGCTTTCTTT
NA,TRBV3-1,TRBD1,TRBJ1-2,CASSQGRQGAQINYGYTF,TGTGCCAGCAGCCAAGGACGACAGGGGGCACAGATTAACTATGGCTACACCTTC
many,TRBV7-2,TRBD1,TRBJ1-1,CASSFPGQLTEAFF,TGTGCCAGCAGCTTCCCGGGACAGCTCACTGAAGCTTTCTTT
NA,TRBV10-3,NA,TRBJ2-1,CAISEYATGSYNEQFF,TGTGCCATCAGTGAGTATGCGACAGGCTCCTACAATGAGCAGTTCTTC
NA,TRBV10-3,TRBD1,TRBJ2-1,CAISDRQGQGIEQFF,TGTGCCATCAGTGATCGTCAAGGACAGGGGATTGAGCAGTTCTTC
many,TRBV5-1,TRBD2,TRBJ2-2,CASSFRLAGGPANTGELFF,TGCGCCAGCAGCTTCCGACTAGCGGGAGGGCCCGCGAACACCGGGGAGCTGTTTTTT
few,TRBV28,NA,TRBJ1-1,CASSSPWTEDTEAFF,TGTGCCAGCAGTTCCCCCTGGACGGAGGACACTGAAGCTTTCTTT
many,TRBV6-2/TRBV6-3,TRBD2,TRBJ2-3,CASSGLAGLTDTQYF,TGTGCCAGCAGTGGGCTAGCGGGGTTGACAGATACGCAGTATTTT
NA,TRBV7-9,NA,TRBJ2-3,CASSDVDTQYF,TGTGCCAGCAGCGATGTGGATACGCAGTATTTT
many,TRBV6-2/TRBV6-3,NA,TRBJ2-7,CASTAGYEQYF,TGTGCCAGCACCGCGGGGTACGAGCAGTACTTC
many,TRBV6-6,TRBD2,TRBJ2-2,CAITPGLAMNTGELFF,TGTGCCATCACTCCGGGACTAGCGATGAACACCGGGGAGCTGTTTTTT
NA,TRBV9,TRBD2,TRBJ2-1,CASSVSAGGYNEQFF,TGTGCCAGCAGCGTATCAGCGGGGGGCTACAATGAGCAGTTCTTC
many,TRBV5-5,TRBD1,TRBJ1-2,CASSRQGLGYGYTF,TGTGCCAGCAGTCGACAGGGGCTGGGGTATGGCTACACCTTC
many,TRBV5-1,TRBD2,TRBJ2-1,CASSSPLAGDSYNEQFF,TGCGCCAGCAGCTCCCCGCTAGCGGGGGACTCCTACAATGAGCAGTTCTTC
many,TRBV6-6,NA,TRBJ1-2,CASTRTDGYTF,TGTGCCAGCACGCGGACGGATGGCTACACCTTC
NA,TRBV6-1,NA,TRBJ2-7,CASSEEEGLGEQYF,TGTGCCAGCAGTGAAGAGGAGGGACTTGGCGAGCAGTACTTC
NA,TRBV4-2,NA,TRBJ1-5,CASSQDSDSNQPQHF,TGTGCCAGCAGCCAAGATAGCGACAGCAATCAGCCCCAGCATTTT
NA,TRBV28,TRBD1,TRBJ1-4,CASTLLLGTGGEKLFF,TGTGCCAGCACACTACTCTTAGGGACAGGCGGTGAAAAACTGTTTTTT
few,TRBV4-3,NA,TRBJ2-3,CASSQGGPGDTQYF,TGCGCCAGCAGCCAGGGGGGGCCGGGAGATACGCAGTATTTT
many,TRBV29-1,NA,TRBJ1-1,CSVQAGTEAFF,TGCAGCGTCCAAGCAGGCACTGAAGCTTTCTTT
NA,TRBV28,NA,TRBJ1-2,CASREDGTGYGYTF,TGTGCCAGCAGGGAGGACGGTACCGGCTATGGCTACACCTTC
many,TRBV6-2/TRBV6-3,NA,TRBJ1-1,CASTSRGRETEAFF,TGTGCCAGCACCTCCCGGGGCAGGGAGACTGAAGCTTTCTTT
many,TRBV4-1,NA,TRBJ2-1,CASSQESYGDNEQFF,TGCGCCAGCAGCCAAGAGAGCTACGGAGACAATGAGCAGTTCTTC
few,TRBV5-1,NA,TRBJ2-7,CASRAASIGYEQYF,TGCGCCAGCAGAGCAGCGTCCATAGGGTACGAGCAGTACTTC